The rows below give T cell receptor beta chains drawn from one sample of a study of T cell repertoires in cytomegalovirus infection. One entry per CDR3 protein, called by TCRdb with MiXCR from the reads. The data show about 450,000 distinct CDR3 sequences, about a third seen once. Sequencing used PBMCs. These receptors all come from a human donor in good health (CMV status not recorded). Some clones in this sample may be carry-over from other donors' samples. Both conserved end residues are part of each CDR3. Each record gives: D gene, J gene, V gene, clone size, CDR3 protein, CDR3 DNA. D genes are given only for firm matches. Some rows mark clone size as missing; the rest say once, few, many or name a class of expanded clone.

D gene: .
J gene: TRBJ1-1
V gene: TRBV2
clone size: few
CDR3 protein: CASRQFPGHLNTEAFF
CDR3 DNA: TGTGCCAGCAGACAGTTTCCGGGACATCTGAACACTGAAGCTTTCTTT

D gene: TRBD1
J gene: TRBJ2-7
V gene: TRBV20-1
clone size: few
CDR3 protein: CSADAGTGDEQYF
CDR3 DNA: TGCAGTGCTGATGCCGGGACAGGGGATGAGCAGTACTTC

D gene: .
J gene: TRBJ2-5
V gene: TRBV20-1
clone size: few
CDR3 protein: CSAIRGGGQETQYF
CDR3 DNA: TGCAGTGCTATTCGGGGAGGGGGGCAAGAGACCCAGTACTTC

D gene: TRBD2
J gene: TRBJ2-3
V gene: TRBV7-8
clone size: .
CDR3 protein: CASSLRLAGTLVQDTQYF
CDR3 DNA: TGTGCCAGCAGCTTGAGGCTAGCGGGCACTCTGGTCCAGGATACGCAGTATTTT

D gene: .
J gene: TRBJ2-7
V gene: TRBV4-3
clone size: few
CDR3 protein: CASSQELGYEQYF
CDR3 DNA: TGCGCCAGCAGCCAAGAGCTAGGCTACGAGCAGTACTTC

D gene: .
J gene: TRBJ2-3
V gene: TRBV2
clone size: few
CDR3 protein: CASSEPQEDLSTDTQYF
CDR3 DNA: TGTGCCAGCAGTGAACCACAGGAGGATCTTAGCACAGATACGCAGTATTTT

D gene: .
J gene: TRBJ1-3
V gene: TRBV7-8
clone size: many
CDR3 protein: CASSPSESDGNTIYF
CDR3 DNA: TGTGCCAGCAGCCCGAGTGAAAGCGATGGAAACACCATATATTTT

D gene: .
J gene: TRBJ2-2
V gene: TRBV7-6
clone size: .
CDR3 protein: CARSLARTGELFF
CDR3 DNA: TGTGCCAGAAGCTTAGCCCGCACCGGGGAGCTGTTTTTT

D gene: TRBD1
J gene: TRBJ1-1
V gene: TRBV12-3/TRBV12-4
clone size: .
CDR3 protein: CASSFRGRTSEAFF
CDR3 DNA: TGTGCCAGCAGTTTCAGGGGGCGAACATCTGAAGCTTTCTTT

D gene: .
J gene: TRBJ1-2
V gene: TRBV29-1
clone size: .
CDR3 protein: CSVAQGGGDYGYTF
CDR3 DNA: TGCAGCGTTGCCCAGGGAGGGGGTGACTATGGCTACACCTTC

D gene: TRBD2
J gene: TRBJ2-3
V gene: TRBV7-2
clone size: many
CDR3 protein: CASSPMGGKGDTQYF
CDR3 DNA: TGTGCCAGCAGCCCCATGGGGGGGAAGGGAGATACGCAGTATTTT

D gene: .
J gene: TRBJ2-1
V gene: TRBV12-3/TRBV12-4
clone size: few
CDR3 protein: CASSFFGGPYNEQFF
CDR3 DNA: TGTGCCAGCAGTTTCTTTGGGGGGCCCTACAATGAGCAGTTCTTC

D gene: TRBD2
J gene: TRBJ2-7
V gene: TRBV5-4
clone size: .
CDR3 protein: CASSPGRASVEQYF
CDR3 DNA: TGTGCCAGCAGCCCGGGGAGGGCTAGCGTCGAGCAGTACTTC

D gene: .
J gene: TRBJ1-2
V gene: TRBV15
clone size: few
CDR3 protein: CATSRYPRGGDYGYTF
CDR3 DNA: TGTGCCACCAGCAGATACCCCAGGGGTGGTGACTATGGCTACACCTTC

D gene: TRBD1
J gene: TRBJ2-7
V gene: TRBV7-2
clone size: many
CDR3 protein: CASRPNRGPFEQYF
CDR3 DNA: TGTGCCAGCAGGCCTAACAGGGGCCCTTTTGAGCAGTACTTC

D gene: .
J gene: TRBJ1-4
V gene: TRBV18
clone size: .
CDR3 protein: CASSSGAATNEKLFF
CDR3 DNA: TGTGCCAGCTCATCAGGGGCCGCAACTAATGAAAAACTGTTTTTT

D gene: .
J gene: TRBJ2-1
V gene: TRBV18
clone size: .
CDR3 protein: CASSFSQGGEQFF
CDR3 DNA: TGTGCCAGCTCATTCTCCCAGGGGGGAGAGCAGTTCTTC

D gene: .
J gene: TRBJ2-2
V gene: TRBV7-2
clone size: many
CDR3 protein: CASSLNLGATGELFF
CDR3 DNA: TGTGCCAGCAGCTTAAACTTGGGGGCCACCGGGGAGCTGTTTTTT

D gene: .
J gene: TRBJ2-1
V gene: TRBV5-3
clone size: .
CDR3 protein: CASSLGGQSIGNEQFF
CDR3 DNA: TGTGCCAGCAGCTTGGGGGGACAGTCGATTGGCAATGAGCAGTTCTTC

D gene: .
J gene: TRBJ1-6
V gene: TRBV27
clone size: few
CDR3 protein: CASSLSSSSSYNSPLHF
CDR3 DNA: TGTGCCAGCAGTTTATCCAGTTCGAGCTCCTATAATTCACCCCTCCACTTT

D gene: .
J gene: TRBJ2-5
V gene: TRBV12-3/TRBV12-4
clone size: .
CDR3 protein: CASSSAGARETQYF
CDR3 DNA: TGTGCCAGCAGTTCCGCGGGGGCCCGGGAGACCCAGTACTTC

D gene: TRBD2
J gene: TRBJ2-3
V gene: TRBV7-6
clone size: many
CDR3 protein: CASGATSGRPSTDTQYF
CDR3 DNA: TGTGCCAGCGGGGCAACTAGCGGGAGACCTAGCACAGATACGCAGTATTTT

D gene: TRBD2
J gene: TRBJ2-3
V gene: TRBV24-1
clone size: .
CDR3 protein: CATSHSGGADTQYF
CDR3 DNA: TGTGCCACTTCCCATAGCGGGGGGGCCGATACGCAGTATTTT

D gene: .
J gene: TRBJ2-7
V gene: TRBV7-3
clone size: .
CDR3 protein: CASSFISYEQYF
CDR3 DNA: TGTGCCAGCAGCTTCATCTCCTACGAGCAGTACTTC

D gene: .
J gene: TRBJ1-2
V gene: TRBV5-6
clone size: .
CDR3 protein: CASSLFGTRGSYGYTF
CDR3 DNA: TGTGCCAGCAGCTTGTTCGGGACACGAGGGAGCTATGGCTACACCTTC

D gene: TRBD1
J gene: TRBJ2-7
V gene: TRBV5-6
clone size: .
CDR3 protein: CASSLGRTGGQYF
CDR3 DNA: TGTGCCAGCAGCTTGGGCAGGACAGGTGGGCAGTACTTC